This TCR beta chain derives from a study of T cells in Graves' hyperthyroidism and ophthalmopathy. Trimming pared 6 bases from V and 5 bases from J, leaving 9 bases between. Germline CDR1 is SNHLY and CDR2 is FYNNEI. The CDR3 consists of 12 residues. In this sample, this clonotype turned up many times. Its antigen is not identified. Graves' hyperthyroidism qualified as stable when ophthalmopathy did not progress within 18 months. Diagnosis of hyperthyroidism was new in patients aged 18 to 65, and its duration was under 2 months. Clinical symptoms, serum thyroxine, TRAb, thyroid ultrasound and orbital computed tomography informed diagnoses. The study, taken as a whole, reports: Most thyroid clonotypes expanded above 0.001 appeared in blood too.

What was amplified from RNA transcripts were TCR beta CDR3 regions. First-round RT-PCR targeting the TCR CDR3 was performed with the HTBI primer set. TCRdb recomputed calls from the multiplex PCR reads with MiXCR, one row per CDR3 protein. The sample has roughly 720,000 distinct CDR3 sequences, 15% to 20% seen once; the top ten hold 15% to 18%. Material: blood. The chain joins TRBV2 to TRBJ2-3; D call uncertain. The sequence was obtained from a man aged 50 to 60 with Graves' hyperthyroidism. The CDR3 DNA reads as TGTGCCAGCAGGATTTGGGAAGATACGCAGTATTTT. It is translated as CASRIWEDTQYF.